These 3 T cell receptor beta chains came from one sample sequenced in a study of human T cells and chemical hapten exposure (dated by TCRdb to about 2021). Receptor amplification or capture employed RACE. Reads for this sample came from a NextSeq 500. The public sequencing data were trimmed at Q25 with fastp and processed into clonotypes with MiXCR by TCRdb, which kept only in-frame beta chains. Rows with a matching CDR3 protein are joined into one entry that keeps the most common DNA and genes. In this sample the table shows under 150,000 distinct CDR3 sequences, about 12% of which occur a single time. The ten largest clones take up approximately 1.5% of the sample. Sample time point, as interpreted from the label and publication: patch test 1, 2 weeks after DPC sensitization. What the treatment or condition label conveys for this sample: therapeutic diphenylcyclopropenone sensitization with weekly scalp DPC.

This specimen was whole blood, taken in connection with sensitization to the hapten diphenylcyclopropenone (DPC). The receptors were gathered from a woman aged 45-65 years with alopecia areata. Some clones in this sample may be carry-over from other donors' samples.

At least ten counts were recorded for this clonotype. The chain carries TRBV4-3 and TRBJ2-7; 8 nucleotides agree with TRBD1. Germline lookup yields CDR1 LGHNA and CDR2 YSLEER. This CDR3 has 15 amino acids. V was clipped by 3 bases and J by 3 bases; unmatched bases: 7. CDR3 sequence: CASSQVGDRSYEQYF. The CDR3 DNA follows: TGCGCCAGCAGCCAGGTTGGGGACAGGAGCTACGAGCAGTACTTC.

In its sample, this clonotype was seen many times. The chain uses TRBV5-1 and TRBJ2-3, with D uncertain. CDR1 is SGHRS, CDR2 YFSETQ, per germline. The CDR3 covers 12 residues. V was shortened by 7 bases and J by 3 bases, with 9 bases between the two germline ends. CDR3 nucleotides: TGCGCCAGCTCGGTCGGGACAGATACGCAGTATTTT. It is translated as CASSVGTDTQYF.

The chain combines TRBV7-6 with TRBJ2-3, with 7 bases aligning to TRBD1. With 5 bases clipped from V and 4 bases from J, the junction kept 12 bases outside the gene matches. The CDR3 covers 16 residues. Germline V gives CDR1 SGHVS, CDR2 FNYEAQ. The CDR3 DNA sequence: TGTGCCAGCAGCCCCTGGACAGGTTCTAGACCAGATACGCAGTATTTT. Protein: CASSPWTGSRPDTQYF.